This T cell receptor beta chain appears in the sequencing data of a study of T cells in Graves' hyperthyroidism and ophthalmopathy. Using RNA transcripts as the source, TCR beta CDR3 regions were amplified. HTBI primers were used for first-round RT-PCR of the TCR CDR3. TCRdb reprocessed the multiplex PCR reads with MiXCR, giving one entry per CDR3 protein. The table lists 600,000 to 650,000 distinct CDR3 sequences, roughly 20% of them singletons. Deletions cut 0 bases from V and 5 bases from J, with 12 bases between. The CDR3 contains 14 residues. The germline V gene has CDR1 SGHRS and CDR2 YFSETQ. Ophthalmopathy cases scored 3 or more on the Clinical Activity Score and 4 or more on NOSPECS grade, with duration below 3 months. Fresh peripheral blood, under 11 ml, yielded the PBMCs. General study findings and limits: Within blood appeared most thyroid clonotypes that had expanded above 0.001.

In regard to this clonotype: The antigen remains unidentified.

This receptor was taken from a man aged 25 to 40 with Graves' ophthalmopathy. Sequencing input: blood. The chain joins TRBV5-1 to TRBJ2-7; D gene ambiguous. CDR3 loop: CASSLDPTLDEQYF. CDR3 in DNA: TGCGCCAGCAGCTTGGATCCGACGCTCGACGAGCAGTACTTC. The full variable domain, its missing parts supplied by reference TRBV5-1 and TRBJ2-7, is KAGVTQTPRYLIKTRGQQVTLSCSPISGHRSVSWYQQTPGQGLQFLFEYFSETQRNKGNFPGRFSGRQFSNSRSEMNVSTLELGDSALYLCASSLDPTLDEQYFGPGTRLTVT.